This entry concerns a single TCR beta chain. Its antigen is still unknown. This sample was taken from a study of T cell repertoires in cytomegalovirus infection. TCRdb re-derived calls from the reads in MiXCR, one entry per CDR3 protein. The data contain some 590,000 distinct CDR3 sequences, approximately 40% of them singletons. The germline V gene encodes CDR1 SNHLY and CDR2 FYNNEI. The V and J ends lost 3 bases and 4 bases respectively, with 15 bases between them. This CDR3 spans 15 amino acids. This TCR derives from a human donor in good health (CMV status not recorded). Some clones in this sample may be carry-over from other donors' samples. Specimen: cultured PBMCs, collected from culture after CMV antigen stimulation. The chain joins TRBV2 to TRBJ1-2; maybe TRBD1 (5 bases). CDR3 in amino acids: CASSEGRGGPYGYTF. The CDR3 DNA follows: TGTGCCAGCAGTGAGGGCCGGGGGGGACCCTATGGCTACACCTTC.